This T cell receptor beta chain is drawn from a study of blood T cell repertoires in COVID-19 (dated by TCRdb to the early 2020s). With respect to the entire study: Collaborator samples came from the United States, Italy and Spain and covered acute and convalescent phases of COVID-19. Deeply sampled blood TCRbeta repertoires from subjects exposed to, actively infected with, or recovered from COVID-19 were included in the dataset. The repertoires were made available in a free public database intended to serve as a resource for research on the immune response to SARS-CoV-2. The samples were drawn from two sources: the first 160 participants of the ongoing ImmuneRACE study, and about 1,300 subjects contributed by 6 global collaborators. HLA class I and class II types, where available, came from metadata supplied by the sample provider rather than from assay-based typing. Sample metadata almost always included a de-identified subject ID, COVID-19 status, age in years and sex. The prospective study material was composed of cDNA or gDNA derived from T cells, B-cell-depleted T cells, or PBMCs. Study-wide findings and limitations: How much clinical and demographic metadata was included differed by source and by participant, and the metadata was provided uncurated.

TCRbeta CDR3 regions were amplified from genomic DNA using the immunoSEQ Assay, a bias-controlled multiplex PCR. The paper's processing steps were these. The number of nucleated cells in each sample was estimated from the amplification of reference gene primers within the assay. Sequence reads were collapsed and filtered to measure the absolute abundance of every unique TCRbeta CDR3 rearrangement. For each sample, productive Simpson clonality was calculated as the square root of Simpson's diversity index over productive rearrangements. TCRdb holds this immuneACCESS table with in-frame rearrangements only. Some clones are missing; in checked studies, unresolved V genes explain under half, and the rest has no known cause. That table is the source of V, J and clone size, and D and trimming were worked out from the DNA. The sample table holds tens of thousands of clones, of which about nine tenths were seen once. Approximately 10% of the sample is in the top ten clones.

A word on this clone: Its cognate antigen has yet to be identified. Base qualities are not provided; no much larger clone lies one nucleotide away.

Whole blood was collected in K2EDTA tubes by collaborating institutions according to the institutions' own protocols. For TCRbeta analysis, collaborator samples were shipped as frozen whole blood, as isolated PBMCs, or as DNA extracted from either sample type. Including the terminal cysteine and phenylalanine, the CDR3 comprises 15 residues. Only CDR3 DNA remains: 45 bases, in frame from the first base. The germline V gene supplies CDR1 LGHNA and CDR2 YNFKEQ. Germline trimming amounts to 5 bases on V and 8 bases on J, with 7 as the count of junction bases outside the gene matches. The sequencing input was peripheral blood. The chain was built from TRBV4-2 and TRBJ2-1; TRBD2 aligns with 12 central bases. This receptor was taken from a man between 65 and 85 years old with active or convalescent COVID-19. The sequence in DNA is TGTGCCAGCAGCTCAAGGACTAGCGGGACGGATGAGCAGTTCTTC. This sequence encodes CASSSRTSGTDEQFF.